Below, 29 T cell receptor beta chains from the same sample are listed, as sequenced in a study of OX40 agonist ivuxolimab in advanced cancers. The method was immunoSEQ multiplex PCR; TCRdb's version includes in-frame clones alone and lacks a portion of them. The sample consists of over 5,000 clones, less than 75% of them appearing once. The material was CD4+ or CD8+ T cells sorted from blood, obtained in a trial of the OX40 agonist ivuxolimab. The origin of the receptors is an adult with an advanced solid tumor such as melanoma, head and neck, liver or kidney cancer.

This clone was detected once. The V and J genes are TRBV7-9 and TRBJ2-7; 12 positions agree with TRBD2. The CDR3 runs to 14 residues. With 5 bases clipped from V and 6 bases from J, the junction kept 5 bases outside the gene matches. From germline, CDR1 is SEHNR and CDR2 FQNEAQ (reference sequence). CDR3 in amino acids: CASSTGLAGLEQYF. The CDR3 nucleotides read TGTGCCAGCAGCACAGGACTAGCGGGACTCGAGCAGTACTTC.

The rearrangement uses TRBV4-1 and TRBJ2-7; 7 nucleotides match TRBD1. The CDR3 runs to 15 residues. The ends lost 8 bases at V and 0 bases at J; junction bases unmatched: 10. Germline values: CDR1 MGHRA, CDR2 YSYEKL. The CDR3 DNA sequence: TGCGCCAGCGGACTGACAGGGACCGCCTCCTACGAGCAGTACTTC. This translates into CASGLTGTASYEQYF.

This clone was counted a few times. The chain uses TRBV7-3 and TRBJ1-1; D perhaps matches TRBD1 (5 bases). CDR3 length equals 16 residues. The V end was cut by 5 bases, the J end by 0 bases, with 16 bases between. Germline CDR1 SGHTA, CDR2 FQGTGA. The CDR3 spells CASSAGLLPMNTEAFF. The CDR3 nucleotides are TGTGCCAGCAGCGCGGGACTTCTACCCATGAACACTGAAGCTTTCTTT.

This clone qualifies as medium-sized. The gene calls are TRBV11-2 and TRBJ2-1; a weak D match, TRBD2 (5 bases). This CDR3 has 18 residues. Per the germline V gene, CDR1 is SGHAT and CDR2 is FQNNGV. V gave up 7 bases and J gave up 6 bases, with 28 bases separating them. The CDR3 sequence: CASTRSGGGGLSGNEQFF. CDR3 in DNA: TGTGCCAGCACCCGAAGTGGTGGTGGCGGGCTTTCGGGCAATGAGCAGTTCTTC.

As regards this clone: This sample also contains other DNA sequences that code for the same CDR3. The chain uses TRBV7-9 and TRBJ2-5; D gene ambiguous. CDR1 SEHNR and CDR2 FQNEAQ come from the germline V gene (reference sequence). Trimming pared 5 bases from V and 5 bases from J, leaving 12 bases between. The CDR3 sequence is 13 residues long. This CDR3 reads CASSPRAGETQYF. DNA for the CDR3: TGTGCCAGCAGCCCTAGGGCTGGCGAGACCCAGTACTTC. Variable domain in full (rest from reference TRBV7-9 and TRBJ2-5): DTGVSQNPRHKITKRGQNVTFRCDPISEHNRLYWYRQTLGQGPEFLTYFQNEAQLEKSRLLSDRFSAERPKGSFSTLEIQRTEQGDSAMYLCASSPRAGETQYFGPGTRLLVL.

The chain employs TRBV5-1 and TRBJ2-7; D is uncertain. Germline CDR1 and CDR2: SGHRS and YFSETQ. The CDR3 is made up of 14 amino acids. V dropped 0 bases and J dropped 3 bases, with 10 bases sitting between them. The CDR3 DNA reads TGCGCCAGCAGCTTGGATCTAGAAATCTACGAGCAGTACTTC. Amino acids: CASSLDLEIYEQYF.

This CDR3 is CASSPRGPGPSTDTQYF. The DNA of the CDR3 is TGTGCCAGCAGTCCCCGGGGGCCGGGGCCTAGCACAGATACGCAGTATTTT. V is TRBV27 and J is TRBJ2-3; tentatively, D is TRBD1 or TRBD2 (6 bases each). The CDR3 consists of 17 residues. Germline V gene data show CDR1 as MNHEY and CDR2 as SMNVEV (reference sequence). V was pared by 5 bases and J by 0 bases, with 18 bases between.

The chain combines TRBV7-3 with TRBJ2-3, with 7 bases that match TRBD2. The ends lost 4 bases at V and 0 bases at J; junction bases unmatched: 4. The CDR3 has 15 amino acids. Germline assignment: CDR1 SGHTA and CDR2 FQGTGA. The CDR3 is CASSSLGGSTDTQYF. The CDR3 DNA follows: TGTGCCAGCAGCTCACTGGGGGGGAGCACAGATACGCAGTATTTT.

The chain employs TRBV27 and TRBJ1-1, with D unresolved. This CDR3 is built from 13 residues. Germline V gene data show CDR1 as MNHEY and CDR2 as SMNVEV (reference sequence). The V gene lost 4 bases and the J gene lost 2 bases, with 8 bases spanning the gap. CDR3 residues: CASSYSQNTEAFF. The CDR3 DNA reads as TGTGCCAGCAGTTACTCCCAAAACACTGAAGCTTTCTTT.

CDR3 sequence (DNA): TGTGCCTGGCAAGGCGGGACAAGTGGAGATACGCAGTATTTT. Protein product: CAWQGGTSGDTQYF. The chain couples TRBV30 to TRBJ2-3, with D perhaps matching TRBD1 or TRBD2 (6 bases each). The CDR3 is 14 amino acids. Trimming stripped 5 bases from V and 5 bases from J, with 17 bases between. Germline lookup yields CDR1 GTSNPN and CDR2 SVGIG (reference sequence).

This chain joins TRBV9 and TRBJ1-2; D possibly corresponds to TRBD1 (6 bases). Looked up from germline, CDR1 is SGDLS and CDR2 is YYNGEE. Trimming removed 0 bases at V and 3 bases at J, with 18 bases between. The CDR3 totals 17 residues. The CDR3 region has the DNA TGTGCCAGCAGCGTAGCGTGGGGGCAGGAAGGCTACTATGGCTACACCTTC. Translated, it gives CASSVAWGQEGYYGYTF.

This clone was seen just once. The chain recombines TRBV7-6 with TRBJ1-1; D is unclear. Looked up from germline, CDR1 is SGHVS and CDR2 is FNYEAQ. The CDR3 is 15 amino acids. V lost 5 bases and J 4 bases, leaving 17 bases between the germline ends. CDR3 bases: TGTGCCAGCAGCCCGCGCGCCGGGGAGGCCACTGAAGCTTTCTTT. Translated, it gives CASSPRAGEATEAFF.

The chain links TRBV10-3 to TRBJ1-5, with a tentative D call TRBD1 (5 bases). The V gene lost 0 bases and the J gene lost 0 bases, with 12 bases spanning the gap. The CDR3 contains 17 residues. Per the germline V gene, CDR1 is ENHRY and CDR2 is SYGVKD. This CDR3 is CAISESGVMYSNQPQHF. The CDR3 DNA sequence: TGTGCCATCAGTGAGTCGGGGGTGATGTATAGCAATCAGCCCCAGCATTTT.

In its sample, this clone ranks as medium-sized (0.01 to 0.1%). The chain links TRBV2 to TRBJ2-1; 8 bases line up with TRBD2. V lost 6 bases to trimming and J lost 0 bases; unmatched junction nucleotides: 7. Germline-derived CDR1 and CDR2 are SNHLY and FYNNEI. The CDR3 runs 16 residues. The chain's CDR3 is CASSPKRESSYNEQFF. CDR3 sequence (DNA): TGTGCCAGCAGCCCAAAGCGGGAGAGCTCCTACAATGAGCAGTTCTTC.

V is TRBV5-4 and J is TRBJ2-7; D not resolved. This CDR3 is built from 13 residues. Germline-derived CDR1 and CDR2 are SGHNT and YYREEE (reference sequence). V was trimmed by 2 bases and J by 2 bases, leaving 8 bases between them. CDR3 loop: CASSFHGTYEQYF. As DNA, the CDR3 is TGTGCCAGCAGCTTTCACGGAACCTACGAGCAGTACTTC.

Details on this clone: Other DNA sequences in this specimen translate into the identical CDR3. The chain links TRBV29-1 to TRBJ2-2; a weak D match, TRBD2 (7 bases). CDR1 is SQVTM, CDR2 ANQGSEA, per germline. The CDR3 loop spans 14 amino acids. Between the trimmed V and J ends, which lost 3 bases and 5 bases, there was a span of 13 bases. CDR3 residues: CSVEGGGRTGELFF. The CDR3 DNA follows: TGCAGCGTTGAGGGAGGGGGGCGTACCGGGGAGCTGTTTTTT.

The CDR3, as DNA: TGCGCCACCGGGACCTACAATGAGCAGTTCTTC. Translated, it gives CATGTYNEQFF. The chain is built from TRBV4-3 and TRBJ2-1; perhaps TRBD2 as D (5 bases). CDR3 length equals 11 residues. V was trimmed by 10 bases and J by 2 bases, leaving 6 bases between them. The germline V gene has CDR1 LGHNA and CDR2 YSLEER.

The sample holds one count of this clone. V usage is TRBV5-4 and J usage is TRBJ2-7; 7 bases are a match to TRBD1. Germline V gives CDR1 SGHNT, CDR2 YYREEE (reference sequence). V lost 4 bases to trimming and J lost 4 bases; unmatched junction nucleotides: 8. The CDR3 has 14 residues. The CDR3 region is CASSGETGKYEQYF. The CDR3, as DNA: TGTGCCAGCAGCGGGGAGACAGGGAAGTACGAGCAGTACTTC.

The V and J genes are TRBV5-6 and TRBJ2-2; TRBD1 matches at 10 bases. Unmatched junction bases numbered 2, after V lost 3 bases and J lost 0 bases. The CDR3 is 16 amino acids. CDR1 SGHDT and CDR2 YYEEEE come from the germline V gene. The CDR3 loop reads CASSSGQGTNTGELFF. The CDR3 nucleotides are TGTGCCAGCAGCTCGGGACAGGGGACGAACACCGGGGAGCTGTTTTTT.

The V gene is TRBV7-3, the J gene TRBJ2-7; TRBD2 might be the D (5 bases). The CDR3 loop spans 13 amino acids. In germline, CDR1 is SGHTA, CDR2 FQGTGA. V lost 5 bases and J 4 bases, leaving 12 bases between the germline ends. CDR3 protein: CASSPSEGYEQYF. CDR3 sequence (DNA): TGTGCCAGCAGCCCCAGTGAGGGTTACGAGCAGTACTTC. The full variable domain, completed using reference TRBV7-3 and TRBJ2-7, is GAGVSQTPSNKVTEKGKYVELRCDPISGHTALYWYRQSLGQGPEFLIYFQGTGAADDSGLPNDRFFAVRPEGSVSTLKIQRTERGDSAVYLCASSPSEGYEQYFGPGTRLTVT.

This chain connects TRBV11-2 to TRBJ2-7; D is possibly TRBD1 or TRBD2 (5 bases each). The CDR3 is made up of 15 amino acids. The ends were cut back, 5 bases at V and 2 bases at J, with 16 bases in the middle. Germline V gives CDR1 SGHAT, CDR2 FQNNGV. The CDR3 loop reads CASSLIEGTPYEQYF. The CDR3 region has the DNA TGTGCCAGCAGCCTCATCGAGGGGACCCCCTACGAGCAGTACTTC.

The chain links TRBV11-3 to TRBJ2-6; D unclear. Germline V CDR1 and CDR2: SGHNT, YENEEA. The CDR3 totals 16 residues. The V gene lost 3 bases and the J gene lost 0 bases, with 9 bases spanning the gap. CDR3 sequence reads: CASSFGDTSGANVLTF. The CDR3 DNA is TGTGCCAGCAGCTTTGGCGACACCTCTGGGGCCAACGTCCTGACTTTC.

Within the sample, this clone is medium-sized (0.01 to 0.1%). The chain uses TRBV6-5 and TRBJ1-5; D gene ambiguous. Germline CDR1 MNHEY, CDR2 SVGAGI. The CDR3 sequence is 14 residues long. Trimming removed 4 bases from V and 0 bases from J, with 7 bases in between. CDR3 sequence: CASSSGNSNQPQHF. The CDR3 bases are TGTGCCAGCAGTTCCGGGAATAGCAATCAGCCCCAGCATTTT.

The chain recombines TRBV27 with TRBJ1-2, with no clear D. The V gene's germline CDR1 is MNHEY and CDR2 SMNVEV (reference sequence). Trimming removed 5 bases from V and 8 bases from J, with 12 bases in between. This CDR3 spans 12 amino acids. The CDR3 region is CASSPGSGGYTF. The CDR3 region has the DNA TGTGCCAGCAGTCCTGGTTCGGGGGGCTACACCTTC.

The chain is built from TRBV28 and TRBJ1-5; maybe TRBD1 (5 bases). The germline V gene encodes CDR1 MDHEN and CDR2 SYDVKM. Trimming took off 6 bases at V and 6 bases at J, with 15 bases between the two ends. The CDR3 is 14 amino acids. The chain's CDR3 is CASSPRVGSQPQHF. The CDR3, as DNA: TGTGCCAGCAGCCCCAGGGTGGGGAGTCAGCCCCAGCATTTT.

The genes are TRBV15 and TRBJ2-3; TRBD2 might be the D (5 bases). Germline V gene data show CDR1 as LNHNV and CDR2 as YYDKDF (reference sequence). Deletions cut 5 bases from V and 9 bases from J, with 18 bases between. This CDR3 region has 14 residues. The CDR3 DNA reads TGTGCCACCAGCTCGACTACCGCAGGAAAAACGCAGTATTTT. It is translated as CATSSTTAGKTQYF.

The chain links TRBV4-2 to TRBJ2-1; 9 nucleotides match TRBD1. The CDR3 runs 16 residues. J lost 6 bases, V lost 3 bases, and 9 bases had no gene match. The V gene's germline CDR1 is LGHNA and CDR2 YNFKEQ. CDR3 amino acids: CASSQTQGATANEQFF. DNA for the CDR3: TGTGCCAGCAGCCAGACACAGGGGGCAACGGCCAATGAGCAGTTCTTC.

This clone is medium-sized (0.01 to 0.1%) in the sample. The rearrangement links TRBV15 to TRBJ2-3; TRBD2 aligns across 7 bases. V shed 0 bases, J shed 4 bases, and the junction held 4 bases outside the gene matches. The CDR3 length is 15 residues. Looked up from germline, CDR1 is LNHNV and CDR2 is YYDKDF (reference sequence). In nucleotides, the CDR3 is TGTGCCACCAGCAGAGATGCGGGAGCCCCAGATACGCAGTATTTT. It translates to CATSRDAGAPDTQYF. The full variable domain, its missing parts supplied by reference TRBV15 and TRBJ2-3, is DAMVIQNPRYQVTQFGKPVTLSCSQTLNHNVMYWYQQKSSQAPKLLFHYYDKDFNNEADTPDNFQSRRPNTSFCFLDIRSPGLGDTAMYLCATSRDAGAPDTQYFGPGTRLTVL.

The chain carries TRBV7-8 and TRBJ2-7, with 7 bases lining up with TRBD2. This CDR3 has 16 residues. Germline CDR1 SGHVS, CDR2 FQNEAQ. After removal of 0 bases from V and 6 bases from J, the junction contained 11 bases not matched to a gene. The CDR3 sequence is CASSLAPAGAVAEQYF. CDR3 DNA: TGTGCCAGCAGCTTAGCCCCCGCGGGAGCCGTCGCCGAGCAGTACTTC.